These 30 T cell receptor beta chains share one sample of origin, sequenced in a study of early T cells in non-severe SARS-CoV-2 infection. A single record per CDR3 protein comes from TCRdb applying MiXCR to the 5' RACE reads. This table has tens of thousands of distinct CDR3 sequences, 5.5% to 7.5% appearing once. The specimen sequenced was whole blood. Receptor source: an adult who was a healthcare worker with PCR-confirmed SARS-CoV-2 infection or an uninfected control (not recorded which).

The sample holds a few counts of this clonotype. The rearrangement joins TRBV7-6 to TRBJ2-7, with 7 bases identical to TRBD2. The CDR3 contains 14 residues. The V gene end was trimmed by 5 bases and the J gene end by 5 bases; junction bases not matched to a gene: 9. Per germline, CDR1 SGHVS and CDR2 FNYEAQ. CDR3 amino acids: CASSPVGRVNEQYF. DNA of the CDR3: TGTGCCAGCAGCCCGGTGGGGAGGGTTAACGAGCAGTACTTC.

This clonotype was seen at least ten times. The chain has TRBV18 and TRBJ1-1; D not certain. This CDR3 is 13 amino acids long. The V end was cut by 2 bases, the J end by 4 bases, with 8 bases between. Germline V CDR1 and CDR2: KGHSH, LQKENI. CDR3 DNA sequence: TGTGCCAGCTCACCAATGGGTTCCACTGAAGCTTTCTTT. Encoded protein: CASSPMGSTEAFF.

Only a few counts were recorded for this clonotype. The chain carries TRBV29-1 and TRBJ2-3; D call uncertain. With 2 bases removed from V and 6 bases from J, the gap between germline ends came to 12 bases. The CDR3 runs to 13 residues. Germline CDR1 and CDR2: SQVTM and ANQGSEA. CDR3 nucleotide sequence: TGCAGCGTTGAACACGCCAGAGTGGATACGCAGTATTTT. Translating it yields CSVEHARVDTQYF.

In its sample, this clonotype was seen many times. The chain links TRBV12-3 or TRBV12-4 to TRBJ2-2; 12 bases align to TRBD2. J lost 5 bases, V lost 7 bases, and 8 bases had no gene match. The CDR3 is 16 amino acids. The CDR3 DNA follows: TGTGCCAGCATCCTCTCGACTAGCGGGGGAACCGGGGAGCTGTTTTTT. Protein product: CASILSTSGGTGELFF.

This clonotype has only a few counts. DNA of the CDR3: TGTGCCAGCAGCCCGGGATGGGGCTCCTACAATGAGCAGTTCTTC. Protein sequence: CASSPGWGSYNEQFF. This sequence joins TRBV11-2 and TRBJ2-1; D possibly corresponds to TRBD2 (5 bases). CDR3 length: 15 residues. V was clipped by 5 bases and J by 0 bases, with 11 bases between them. Germline V CDR1 and CDR2: SGHAT, FQNNGV.

A few counts support this clonotype. The chain combines TRBV20-1 with TRBJ2-3; D might be TRBD2 (7 bases). This CDR3 is built from 14 residues. Germline V CDR1 and CDR2: DFQATT, SNEGSKA (reference sequence). Trimming removed 0 bases from V and 5 bases from J, with 12 bases in between. The CDR3 DNA reads TGCAGTGCTAGAGATAGGGGGAGGGGAGATACGCAGTATTTT. Amino acids: CSARDRGRGDTQYF.

The chain carries TRBV7-3 and TRBJ2-2; 7 positions agree with TRBD1. V shed 8 bases and J 7 bases; nucleotides not matched to a gene: 7. The CDR3 runs to 13 residues. CDR1 and CDR2 from the germline V gene are SGHTA and FQGTGA. The CDR3 here is CASRLNRGGELFF. DNA for the CDR3: TGTGCCAGCCGCCTTAACAGGGGCGGGGAGCTGTTTTTT.

In DNA, the CDR3 is TGTGCCAGCAGTTTCGGCAGCGGGACCGATACGCAGTATTTT. It specifies CASSFGSGTDTQYF. The chain is built from TRBV27 and TRBJ2-3; 7 bases match TRBD2. The CDR3 has 14 residues. Germline loops: CDR1 MNHEY, CDR2 SMNVEV (reference sequence). V gave up 3 bases and J gave up 6 bases; unmatched junction bases: 6.

The chain carries TRBV5-1 and TRBJ2-7; 8 bases agree with TRBD1. The CDR3 contains 15 residues. Germline V gene lookup returns CDR1 SGHRS and CDR2 YFSETQ. V lost 0 bases and J lost 1; bases outside the gene matches: 3. The CDR3 DNA is TGCGCCAGCAGCTTGGGTCGGACAGGGTCCTACGAGCAGTACTTC. This encodes CASSLGRTGSYEQYF.

This clonotype came up many times. V usage is TRBV6-2 or TRBV6-3 and J usage is TRBJ2-7; D is perhaps TRBD1 (6 bases). Deletions cut 5 bases from V and 3 bases from J, with 17 bases between. The CDR3 is made up of 15 amino acids. CDR1 is MNHEY, CDR2 SVGEGT, per germline. The CDR3 here is CASSKPQGYYYEQYF. In DNA, the CDR3 is TGTGCCAGCAGTAAACCACAGGGCTACTACTACGAGCAGTACTTC.

This clonotype occurred many times. The chain combines TRBV2 with TRBJ2-7; D may correspond to TRBD1 or TRBD2 (6 bases each). V was trimmed by 7 bases and J by 3 bases, leaving 16 bases between them. The CDR3 covers 14 residues. Germline assignment: CDR1 SNHLY and CDR2 FYNNEI. The CDR3 DNA sequence: TGTGCCAGCACTACGACAGGCGGGAACTACGAGCAGTACTTC. Its protein product is CASTTTGGNYEQYF.

At least ten counts were recorded for this clonotype. The chain is built from TRBV20-1 and TRBJ2-7; a weak D match, TRBD2 (5 bases). Germline CDR1 is DFQATT and CDR2 is SNEGSKA (reference sequence). The CDR3 runs 14 residues. Trimming pared 6 bases from V and 0 bases from J, leaving 15 bases between. CDR3 in amino acids: CSAEGGRDSYEQYF. The CDR3 DNA is TGCAGTGCAGAAGGCGGTCGGGACTCCTACGAGCAGTACTTC.

This clonotype was observed at least ten times. J is TRBJ2-5 and V is TRBV20-1; 8 bases are shared with TRBD2. V lost 3 bases and J lost 4; bases outside the gene matches: 13. The CDR3 is made up of 16 amino acids. Germline-derived CDR1 and CDR2 are DFQATT and SNEGSKA (reference sequence). CDR3 loop: CSARDPGSGRGETQYF. CDR3 bases: TGCAGTGCTAGGGACCCAGGGAGCGGGAGAGGAGAGACCCAGTACTTC.

About this clonotype: Possible read error: a much larger clone is one base away. The chain uses TRBV11-2 and TRBJ2-7; 7 nucleotides align to TRBD2. The CDR3 runs 19 residues. The J segment lost 3 bases and the V segment lost 1 base, leaving 18 bases of the junction unmatched. The V gene's germline CDR1 is SGHAT and CDR2 FQNNGV. The CDR3, as DNA: TGTGCCAGCAGCTTAGGTGTAGGCGGGAGTATCATGGTAAACTACGAGCAGTACTTC. Its translation is CASSLGVGGSIMVNYEQYF.

The sample holds a few counts of this clonotype. The rearrangement joins TRBV28 to TRBJ1-4; D not resolved. The CDR3 extends over 12 amino acids. V dropped 4 bases and J dropped 7 bases, with 7 bases sitting between them. Germline V gene lookup returns CDR1 MDHEN and CDR2 SYDVKM. Here the CDR3 DNA reads TGTGCCAGCAGTTGGACCATTGAAAAACTGTTTTTT. As protein: CASSWTIEKLFF. Based on the CDR3 plus reference TRBV28 and TRBJ1-4, the full variable domain is DVKVTQSSRYLVKRTGEKVFLECVQDMDHENMFWYRQDPGLGLRLIYFSYDVKMKEKGDIPEGYSVSREKKERFSLILESASTNQTSMYLCASSWTIEKLFFGSGTQLSVL.

In this sample, this clonotype turned up a few times. V is TRBV20-1 and J is TRBJ1-4; D perhaps matches TRBD1 (6 bases). The ends were cut back, 4 bases at V and 6 bases at J, with 12 bases in the middle. This CDR3 contains 13 residues. Germline CDR1 reads DFQATT; CDR2 reads SNEGSKA (reference sequence). The CDR3 here is CSATTNRDEKLFF. CDR3 DNA: TGCAGTGCTACAACCAACAGGGATGAAAAACTGTTTTTT.

This clonotype has a handful of counts. The DNA of the CDR3 is TGTGCCAGCAGACTCCAAGGGGCTGGGGCCAACGTCCTGACTTTC. Its translation is CASRLQGAGANVLTF. The rearrangement uses TRBV6-5 and TRBJ2-6, with D perhaps matching TRBD1 (5 bases). Germline CDR1 MNHEY, CDR2 SVGAGI. V dropped 6 bases and J dropped 2 bases, with 11 bases sitting between them. The CDR3 length is 15 residues.

The chain uses TRBV14 and TRBJ2-2; 7 positions agree with TRBD2. This CDR3 region has 16 residues. Germline values: CDR1 SGHDN, CDR2 FVKESK. The ends lost 1 base at V and 0 bases at J; junction bases unmatched: 2. CDR3 amino acids: CASSQVLAANTGELFF. The CDR3 region has the DNA TGTGCCAGCAGCCAAGTCCTAGCGGCGAACACCGGGGAGCTGTTTTTT. Combining the CDR3 with reference TRBV14 and TRBJ2-2 gives the whole variable domain EAGVTQFPSHSVIEKGQTVTLRCDPISGHDNLYWYRRVMGKEIKFLLHFVKESKQDESGMPNNRFLAERTGGTYSTLKVQPAELEDSGVYFCASSQVLAANTGELFFGEGSRLTVL.

This clonotype was seen many times. CDR3 DNA sequence: TGTGCCAGCAGCCCAGCTTCTCAGCCCCAGCATTTT. Its protein product is CASSPASQPQHF. The chain carries TRBV2 and TRBJ1-5; D gene uncertain. The CDR3 totals 12 residues. The germline V gene encodes CDR1 SNHLY and CDR2 FYNNEI. V was cut by 6 bases and J by 6 bases, with 9 bases left in between.

In this sample, this clonotype turned up many times. The rearrangement links TRBV28 to TRBJ1-5; perhaps TRBD1 as D (6 bases). The CDR3 runs to 15 residues. CDR1 is MDHEN, CDR2 SYDVKM, per germline. V lost 6 bases to trimming and J lost 7 bases, with 19 bases between them. The CDR3 nucleotides are TGTGCCAGCAGACTTGGGACATATAACAAGCAGCCCCAGCATTTT. This gives the protein CASRLGTYNKQPQHF.

This clonotype was detected many times. This chain connects TRBV6-5 to TRBJ1-4, with TRBD1 as a possible D gene (6 bases). Deletions cut 4 bases from V and 7 bases from J, with 13 bases between. CDR1 and CDR2 from the germline V gene are MNHEY and SVGAGI. CDR3 length: 14 amino acids. CDR3 residues: CASSFSRGGEKLFF. CDR3 DNA sequence: TGTGCCAGCAGTTTCTCCAGGGGTGGTGAAAAACTGTTTTTT.

This clonotype came up many times. The gene calls are TRBV9 and TRBJ1-4; 7 bases line up with TRBD1. The CDR3 contains 15 residues. V lost 1 base to trimming and J lost 3 bases; unmatched junction nucleotides: 3. Per the germline V gene, CDR1 is SGDLS and CDR2 is YYNGEE. The CDR3 is CASSVWTGSNEKLFF. CDR3 nucleotide sequence: TGTGCCAGCAGCGTATGGACAGGCTCTAATGAAAAACTGTTTTTT.

This clonotype was detected ten times or more. The chain joins TRBV12-3 or TRBV12-4 to TRBJ2-3; D is undetermined. The CDR3 runs to 14 residues. The V gene lost 6 bases and the J gene lost 3 bases, with 13 bases spanning the gap. The CDR3 region has the DNA TGTGCCAGCAGCCCCCCTTTCGGTACAGATACGCAGTATTTT. It specifies CASSPPFGTDTQYF.

This clonotype was observed many times. The chain carries TRBV3-1 and TRBJ1-2; D ambiguous. This CDR3 is built from 16 residues. V shed 0 bases and J shed 5 bases, with 16 bases lying between them. Germline V lookup: CDR1 LGHDT, CDR2 YNNKEL (reference sequence). The CDR3 sequence: CASSQELSRLGYGYTF. The DNA for the CDR3 is TGTGCCAGCAGCCAAGAATTAAGCAGGCTAGGATATGGCTACACCTTC.

This clonotype was seen only a few times. The chain's CDR3 is CASSSRGMTNEKLFF. As DNA, the CDR3 is TGTGCCAGCAGCTCCCGAGGGATGACTAATGAAAAACTGTTTTTT. The rearrangement joins TRBV5-4 to TRBJ1-4; D not certain. Germline V gene sequence: CDR1 SGHNT, CDR2 YYREEE (reference sequence). This CDR3 is 15 amino acids long. V lost 3 bases to trimming and J lost 2 bases, with 11 bases between them.

This clonotype was seen many times. The chain joins TRBV7-2 to TRBJ2-1, with 11 nucleotides matching TRBD2. Germline lookup yields CDR1 SGHTA and CDR2 FQGNSA. The junction had 3 bases not matched to a gene; V was cut back by 5 bases and J by 6 bases. There are 14 residues in the CDR3. This chain's CDR3 is CASSPGLAANEQFF. In DNA, the CDR3 is TGTGCCAGCAGCCCGGGACTAGCGGCCAATGAGCAGTTCTTC.

The chain recombines TRBV20-1 with TRBJ2-3; possible D gene TRBD2, 6 bases. The CDR3 loop spans 15 amino acids. Trimming removed 1 base at V and 0 bases at J, with 11 bases between. Per the germline V gene, CDR1 is DFQATT and CDR2 is SNEGSKA (reference sequence). CDR3 protein: CSARGDGSSTDTQYF. The CDR3 DNA reads TGCAGTGCTAGAGGGGACGGGAGTAGCACAGATACGCAGTATTTT.

This clonotype has only a few counts. The chain links TRBV7-7 to TRBJ2-5; D is unclear. Germline V CDR1 and CDR2: SSHAT, FNYEAQ (reference sequence). V lost 3 bases, J lost 2 bases, and 10 bases lay in between. The CDR3 spans 14 residues. The CDR3 DNA is TGTGCCAGCAGCTTGGCAGGTTTACAAGAGACCCAGTACTTC. Its translation: CASSLAGLQETQYF.

This clonotype showed up many times. J is TRBJ2-7 and V is TRBV20-1, with D possibly matching TRBD2 (6 bases). The CDR3 spans 15 residues. The germline V gene has CDR1 DFQATT and CDR2 SNEGSKA (reference sequence). V dropped 0 bases and J dropped 1 base, with 13 bases sitting between them. CDR3 sequence (DNA): TGCAGTGCTAGAGATCTCAGAGGAGGGTCCTACGAGCAGTACTTC. Protein sequence: CSARDLRGGSYEQYF.

This clonotype occurred a few times. The V call is TRBV20-1, the J call TRBJ2-1, with unresolved D. Germline loops: CDR1 DFQATT, CDR2 SNEGSKA (reference sequence). The V gene lost 2 bases and the J gene lost 3 bases, with 8 bases spanning the gap. The CDR3 runs 13 residues. CDR3 in amino acids: CSARRDHYNEQFF. The DNA for the CDR3 is TGCAGTGCTAGACGCGACCACTACAATGAGCAGTTCTTC.